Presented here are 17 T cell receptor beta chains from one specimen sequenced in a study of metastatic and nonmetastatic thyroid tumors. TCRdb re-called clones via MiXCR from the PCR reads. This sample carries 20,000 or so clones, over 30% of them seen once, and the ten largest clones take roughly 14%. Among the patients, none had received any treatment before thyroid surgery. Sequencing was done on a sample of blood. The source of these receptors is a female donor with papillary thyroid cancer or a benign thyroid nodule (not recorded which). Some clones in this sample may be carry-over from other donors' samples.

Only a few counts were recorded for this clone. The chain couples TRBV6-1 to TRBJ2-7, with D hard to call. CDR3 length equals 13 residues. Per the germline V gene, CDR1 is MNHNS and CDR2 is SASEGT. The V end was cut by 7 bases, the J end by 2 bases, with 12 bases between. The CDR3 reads CASIDIDTYEQYF. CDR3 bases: TGTGCCAGCATTGACATTGATACCTACGAGCAGTACTTC.

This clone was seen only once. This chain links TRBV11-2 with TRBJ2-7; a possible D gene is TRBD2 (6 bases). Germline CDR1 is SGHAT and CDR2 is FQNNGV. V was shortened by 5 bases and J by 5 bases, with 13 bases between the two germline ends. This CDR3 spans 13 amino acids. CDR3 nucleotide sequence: TGTGCCAGCAGCACCCGGTGGGGGGACGAGCAGTACTTC. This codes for CASSTRWGDEQYF.

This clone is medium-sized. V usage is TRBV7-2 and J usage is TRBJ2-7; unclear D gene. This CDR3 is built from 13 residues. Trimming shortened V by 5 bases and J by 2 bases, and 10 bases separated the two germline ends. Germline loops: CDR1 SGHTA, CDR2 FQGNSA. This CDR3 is CASSIYETYEQYF. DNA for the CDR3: TGTGCCAGCAGCATCTACGAGACCTACGAGCAGTACTTC. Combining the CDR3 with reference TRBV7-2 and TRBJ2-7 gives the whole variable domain GAGVSQSPSNKVTEKGKDVELRCDPISGHTALYWYRQSLGQGLEFLIYFQGNSAPDKSGLPSDRFSAERTGGSVSTLTIQRTQQEDSAVYLCASSIYETYEQYFGPGTRLTVT.

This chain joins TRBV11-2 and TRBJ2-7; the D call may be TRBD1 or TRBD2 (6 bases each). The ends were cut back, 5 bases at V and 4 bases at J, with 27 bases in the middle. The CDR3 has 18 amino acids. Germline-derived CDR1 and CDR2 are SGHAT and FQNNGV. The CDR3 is CASSSRDTAGHSGYEQYF. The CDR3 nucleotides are TGTGCCAGCAGCAGCCGGGACACCGCGGGACATTCGGGTTACGAGCAGTACTTC. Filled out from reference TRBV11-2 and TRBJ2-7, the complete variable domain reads EAGVAQSPRYKIIEKRQSVAFWCNPISGHATLYWYQQILGQGPKLLIQFQNNGVVDDSQLPKDRFSAERLKGVDSTLKIQPAKLEDSAVYLCASSSRDTAGHSGYEQYFGPGTRLTVT.

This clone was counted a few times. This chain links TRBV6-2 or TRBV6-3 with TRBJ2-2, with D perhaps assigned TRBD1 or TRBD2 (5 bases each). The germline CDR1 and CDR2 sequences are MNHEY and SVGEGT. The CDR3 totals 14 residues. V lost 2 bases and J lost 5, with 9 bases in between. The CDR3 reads CASSYEGWTGELFF. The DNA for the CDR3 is TGTGCCAGCAGTTACGAGGGGTGGACCGGGGAGCTGTTTTTT.

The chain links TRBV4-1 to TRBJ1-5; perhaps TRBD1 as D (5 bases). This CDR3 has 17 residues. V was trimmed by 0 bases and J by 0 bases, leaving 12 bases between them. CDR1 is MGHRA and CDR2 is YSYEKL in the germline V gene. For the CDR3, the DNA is TGCGCCAGCAGCCAAGATGGGGGACGGATTAGCAATCAGCCCCAGCATTTT. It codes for CASSQDGGRISNQPQHF.

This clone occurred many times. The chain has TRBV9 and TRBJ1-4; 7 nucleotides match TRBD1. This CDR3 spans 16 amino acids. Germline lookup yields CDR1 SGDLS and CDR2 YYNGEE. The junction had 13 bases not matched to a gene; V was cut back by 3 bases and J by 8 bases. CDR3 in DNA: TGTGCCAGCAGCGCGGGTACACAGGGGCGTAGGGAAAAACTGTTTTTT. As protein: CASSAGTQGRREKLFF. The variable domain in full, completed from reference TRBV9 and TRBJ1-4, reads DSGVTQTPKHLITATGQRVTLRCSPRSGDLSVYWYQQSLDQGLQFLIQYYNGEERAKGNILERFSAQQFPDLHSELNLSSLELGDSALYFCASSAGTQGRREKLFFGSGTQLSVL.

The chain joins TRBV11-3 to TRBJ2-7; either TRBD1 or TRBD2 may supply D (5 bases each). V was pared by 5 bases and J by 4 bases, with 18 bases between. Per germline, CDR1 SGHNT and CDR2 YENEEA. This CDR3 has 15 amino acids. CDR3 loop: CASSGHTCCGYEQYF. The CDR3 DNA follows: TGTGCCAGCAGCGGACATACTTGCTGCGGGTACGAGCAGTACTTC.

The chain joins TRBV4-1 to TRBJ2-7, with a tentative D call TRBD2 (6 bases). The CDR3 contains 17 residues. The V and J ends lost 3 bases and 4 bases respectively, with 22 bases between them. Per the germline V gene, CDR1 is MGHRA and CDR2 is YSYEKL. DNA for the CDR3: TGCGCCAGCAGCCATAAGAGACCTAGCGAGAGGCAGTACGAGCAGTACTTC. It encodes CASSHKRPSERQYEQYF.

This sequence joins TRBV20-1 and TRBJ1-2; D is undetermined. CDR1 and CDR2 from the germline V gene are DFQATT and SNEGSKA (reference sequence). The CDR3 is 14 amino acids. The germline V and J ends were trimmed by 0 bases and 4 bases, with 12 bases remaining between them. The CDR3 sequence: CSARDQWGGYGYTF. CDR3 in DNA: TGCAGTGCTAGAGATCAGTGGGGAGGCTATGGCTACACCTTC.

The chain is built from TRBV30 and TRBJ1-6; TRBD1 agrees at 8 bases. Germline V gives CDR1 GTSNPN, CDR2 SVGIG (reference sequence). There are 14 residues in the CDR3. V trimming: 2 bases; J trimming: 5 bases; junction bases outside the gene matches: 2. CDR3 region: CAWSQGQDNSPLHF. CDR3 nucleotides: TGTGCCTGGAGTCAGGGACAGGATAATTCACCCCTCCACTTT. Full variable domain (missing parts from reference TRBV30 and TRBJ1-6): SQTIHQWPATLVQPVGSPLSLECTVEGTSNPNLYWYRQAAGRGLQLLFYSVGIGQISSEVPQNLSASRPQDRQFILSSKKLLLSDSGFYLCAWSQGQDNSPLHFGNGTRLTVT.

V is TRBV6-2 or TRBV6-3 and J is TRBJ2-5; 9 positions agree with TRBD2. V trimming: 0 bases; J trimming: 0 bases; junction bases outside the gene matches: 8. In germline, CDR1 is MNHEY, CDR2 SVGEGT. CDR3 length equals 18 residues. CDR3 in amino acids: CASSYSTKTSGHQETQYF. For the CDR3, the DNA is TGTGCCAGCAGTTACTCGACCAAAACTAGCGGGCACCAAGAGACCCAGTACTTC.

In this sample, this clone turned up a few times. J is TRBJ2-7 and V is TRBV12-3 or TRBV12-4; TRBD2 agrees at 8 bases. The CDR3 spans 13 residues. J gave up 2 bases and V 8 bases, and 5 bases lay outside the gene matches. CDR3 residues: CASGRGLAYEQYF. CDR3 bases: TGTGCCAGCGGCCGGGGACTAGCCTACGAGCAGTACTTC.

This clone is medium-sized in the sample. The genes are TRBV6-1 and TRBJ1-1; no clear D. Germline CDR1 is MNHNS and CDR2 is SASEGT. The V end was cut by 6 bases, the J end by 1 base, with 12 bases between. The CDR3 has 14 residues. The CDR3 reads CASSLKTGNTEAFF. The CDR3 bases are TGTGCCAGCAGCTTAAAAACCGGGAACACTGAAGCTTTCTTT.

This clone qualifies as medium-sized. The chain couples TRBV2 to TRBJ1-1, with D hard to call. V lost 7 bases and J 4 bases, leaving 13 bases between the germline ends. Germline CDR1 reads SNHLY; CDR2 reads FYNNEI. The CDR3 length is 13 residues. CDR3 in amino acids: CASTLVESTEAFF. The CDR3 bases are TGTGCCAGCACCCTGGTGGAGAGCACTGAAGCTTTCTTT.

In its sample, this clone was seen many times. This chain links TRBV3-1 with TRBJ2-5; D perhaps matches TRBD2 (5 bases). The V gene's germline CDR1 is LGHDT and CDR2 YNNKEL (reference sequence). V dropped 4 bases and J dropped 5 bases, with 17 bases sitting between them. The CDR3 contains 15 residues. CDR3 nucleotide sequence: TGTGCCAGCAGCCCGTCCGCCGGACTCCTTGAGACCCAGTACTTC. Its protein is CASSPSAGLLETQYF.

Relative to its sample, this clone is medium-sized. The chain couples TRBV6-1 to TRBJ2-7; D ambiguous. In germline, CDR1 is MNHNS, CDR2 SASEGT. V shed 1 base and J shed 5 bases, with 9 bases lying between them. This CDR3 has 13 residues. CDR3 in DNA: TGTGCCAGCAGTGAAGGTGAGATGGACGAGCAGTACTTC. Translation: CASSEGEMDEQYF.